This T cell receptor beta chain was captured in a study of shared clonotypes between healthy human individuals. Study-wide points: Some clonotypes were shared by all four sorted-subset donors, while others were not shared. The non-shared ones had lower generation probabilities than the shared ones.

Assay used: immunoSEQ multiplex PCR; TCRdb lists only in-frame clones, some missing. The sample consists of 2.3 million or so clones, approximately 95% of them appearing once. Of note for this clone: Its antigen is still unknown. Different DNA sequences within this sample yield the same CDR3.

Between the trimmed V and J ends, which lost 2 bases and 7 bases, there was a span of 6 bases. Germline V CDR1 and CDR2: SNHLY, FYNNEI. This CDR3 region has 11 residues. The V and J genes are TRBV2 and TRBJ2-7; D perhaps matches TRBD2 (6 bases). The source of this sequence is a man aged 18 to 35 in good health. Some clones in this sample may be carry-over from other donors' samples. Sequenced input: naive CD4+ T cells from PBMCs. Described subset: CD45RA+ positively selected. CDR3 sequence reads: CASSERGEQYF. CDR3 nucleotide sequence: TGTGCCAGCAGTGAACGGGGGGAGCAGTACTTC.